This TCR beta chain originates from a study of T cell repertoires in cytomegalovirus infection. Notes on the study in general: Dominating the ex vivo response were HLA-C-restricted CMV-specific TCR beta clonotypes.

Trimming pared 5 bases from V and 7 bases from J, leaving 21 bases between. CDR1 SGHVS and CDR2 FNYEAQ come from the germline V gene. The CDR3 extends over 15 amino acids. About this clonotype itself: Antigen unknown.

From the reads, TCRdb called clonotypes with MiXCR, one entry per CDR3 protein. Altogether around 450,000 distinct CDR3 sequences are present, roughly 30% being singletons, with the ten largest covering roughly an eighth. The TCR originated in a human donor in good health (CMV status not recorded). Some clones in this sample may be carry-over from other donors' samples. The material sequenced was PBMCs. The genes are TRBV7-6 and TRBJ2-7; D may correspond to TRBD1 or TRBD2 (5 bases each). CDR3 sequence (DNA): TGTGCCAGCAGCCGGGCCTCCCCGGGGAAGGGGGAGCAGTACTTC. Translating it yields CASSRASPGKGEQYF.